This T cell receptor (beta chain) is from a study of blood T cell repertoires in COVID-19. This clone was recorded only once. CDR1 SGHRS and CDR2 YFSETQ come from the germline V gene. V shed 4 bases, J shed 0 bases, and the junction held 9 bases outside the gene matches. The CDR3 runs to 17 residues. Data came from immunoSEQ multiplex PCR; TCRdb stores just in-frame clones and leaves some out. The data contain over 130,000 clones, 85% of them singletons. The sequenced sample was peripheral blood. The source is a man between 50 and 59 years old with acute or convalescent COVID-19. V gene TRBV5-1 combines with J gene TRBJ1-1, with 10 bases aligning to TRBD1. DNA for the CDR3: TGCGCCAGCAGCAGGACCGGGACAGGGGCCATGAACACTGAAGCTTTCTTT. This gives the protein CASSRTGTGAMNTEAFF.